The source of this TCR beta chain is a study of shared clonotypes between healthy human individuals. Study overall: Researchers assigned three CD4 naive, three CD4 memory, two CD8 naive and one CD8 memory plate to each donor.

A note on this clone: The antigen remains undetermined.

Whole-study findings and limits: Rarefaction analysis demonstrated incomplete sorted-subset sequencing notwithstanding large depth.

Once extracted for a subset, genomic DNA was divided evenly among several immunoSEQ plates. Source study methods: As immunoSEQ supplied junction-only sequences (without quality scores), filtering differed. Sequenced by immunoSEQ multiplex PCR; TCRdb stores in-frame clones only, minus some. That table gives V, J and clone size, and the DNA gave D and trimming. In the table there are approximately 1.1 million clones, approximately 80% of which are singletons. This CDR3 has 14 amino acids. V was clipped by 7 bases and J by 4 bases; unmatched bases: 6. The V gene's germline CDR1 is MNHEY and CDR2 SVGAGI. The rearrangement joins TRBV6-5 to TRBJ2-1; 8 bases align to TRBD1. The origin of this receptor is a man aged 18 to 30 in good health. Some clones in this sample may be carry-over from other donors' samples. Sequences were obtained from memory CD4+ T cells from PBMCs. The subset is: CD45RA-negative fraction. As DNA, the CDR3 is TGTGCCAGCACCATTGGACAGGGTTACAATGAGCAGTTCTTC. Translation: CASTIGQGYNEQFF.